This T cell receptor (beta chain) was sequenced during a study of post-analysis software for immune sequencing data. Study-level background: Progressive-relapsing, secondary progressive and relapsing-remitting multiple sclerosis were among the disease courses included. Study-wide results and caveats: Relative to controls, patients had 5 or 6 TRBV segments at higher frequency, with TRBV5-6, TRBV5-1 and TRBV20-1 among these. Multiple sclerosis was associated with a significant reduction in normalized Chao1 diversity relative to controls. Clustering by F measure revealed strong co-clustering among samples prepared together in one batch.

In its sample, this clonotype was seen a few times. What it binds is unknown. From germline, CDR1 is SGHRS and CDR2 YFSETQ. Trimming stripped 2 bases from V and 3 bases from J, with 11 bases between. There are 14 residues in the CDR3. The library was made from cDNA and included unique molecular identifiers. Once roughly 0.95 to 10 million T cells were used, about half a million cDNA molecules resulted. TCRdb fed the PCR reads into MiXCR, producing one record per CDR3 protein. Among about 540,000 distinct CDR3 sequences listed, 30% to 40% were seen once. This TCR derives from a girl between 2 and 17 years old with multiple sclerosis. Sequencing was done on a sample of blood. The chain joins TRBV5-1 to TRBJ2-5; TRBD1 might be the D (5 bases). CDR3 bases: TGCGCCAGCAGCTTCATAGGGGTAGAAGAGACCCAGTACTTC. Translating gives CASSFIGVEETQYF.